This T cell receptor (beta chain) was documented in a study of T cell clones after liver transplantation. Study as a whole: Samples came from ITN030ST, which attempted immunosuppression withdrawal within 2 years of liver transplantation. Until 12-24 months post-transplant, subjects got standard immunosuppression and no induction.

Some clones are missing from TCRdb's copy, which holds only in-frame ones; the method was immunoSEQ multiplex PCR. The sample lists about 75,000 clones; around 84% were seen once. Trimming removed 7 bases from V and 5 bases from J; junction bases left unmatched: 10. Germline CDR1 is SGDLS and CDR2 is YYNGEE. This CDR3 has 14 amino acids. The receptor was derived from a human patient who received a liver transplant. Some T cells may originate from the graft donor. The genes are TRBV9 and TRBJ2-5; 8 nucleotides line up with TRBD2. The source was CD4+ T cells from blood, collected roughly 50 months after liver transplant. The DNA for the CDR3 is TGTGCCAGCTCGCCGTCGGGGGGGTGGGAGACCCAGTACTTC. Its protein is CASSPSGGWETQYF.